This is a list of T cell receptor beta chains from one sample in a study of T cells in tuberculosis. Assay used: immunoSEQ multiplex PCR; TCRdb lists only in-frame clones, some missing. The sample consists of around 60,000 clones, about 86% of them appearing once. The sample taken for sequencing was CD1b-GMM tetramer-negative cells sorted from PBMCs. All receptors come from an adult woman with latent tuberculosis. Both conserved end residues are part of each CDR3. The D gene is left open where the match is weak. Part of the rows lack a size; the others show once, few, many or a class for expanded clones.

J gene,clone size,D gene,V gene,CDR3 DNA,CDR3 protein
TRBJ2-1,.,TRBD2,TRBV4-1,TGTGCCAGCAGCCAAGTTACTAGCGGGGATGAGCAGTTCTTC,CASSQVTSGDEQFF
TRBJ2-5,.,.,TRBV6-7,TGTCATCCTACAGGGCACCAAGAGACCCAGTACTTC,CHPTGHQETQYF
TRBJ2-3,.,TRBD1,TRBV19,TGTGCCAGTAGACGGGACAGGGAAGCGGGTACGCAGTATTTT,CASRRDREAGTQYF
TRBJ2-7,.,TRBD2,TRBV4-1,TGCGCCAGCAGCCAGGTAGCGGGAGAAGGGGACGAGCAGTACTTC,CASSQVAGEGDEQYF
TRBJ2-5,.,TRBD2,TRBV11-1,TGTGCCAGCAGCCCGCAGACTAGCGGGAGTGAGACCCAGTACTTC,CASSPQTSGSETQYF
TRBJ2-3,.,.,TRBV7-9,TGTGCCAGCAGCCCTTCCAGGGGCAGCACAGATACGCAGTATTTT,CASSPSRGSTDTQYF
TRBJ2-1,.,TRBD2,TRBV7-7,TGTGCCAGCAGCTTAACACTAGCGGGAGTAGGTGAGCAGTTCTTC,CASSLTLAGVGEQFF
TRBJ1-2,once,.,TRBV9,TGTGCCAGCAGCGTATCCGACAGCTCCTATGGCTACACCTTC,CASSVSDSSYGYTF
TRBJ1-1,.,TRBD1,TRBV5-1,TGCGCCAGCAGCTTGGAGGGGGCAGACACTGAAGCTTTCTTT,CASSLEGADTEAFF
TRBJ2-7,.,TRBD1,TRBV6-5,TGTGCCAGCAGTTATTCGACAGGGGACATGTACGAGCAGTACTTC,CASSYSTGDMYEQYF
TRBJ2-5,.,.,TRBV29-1,TGCAGCGTTGTCCCGCCTGGGCGAGAGACCCAGTACTTC,CSVVPPGRETQYF
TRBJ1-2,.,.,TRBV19,TGTGCCAGTAGTATCCTCGGGAGGCTTGAGGGGAACTATGGCTACACCTTC,CASSILGRLEGNYGYTF
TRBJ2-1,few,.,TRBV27,TGTGCCAGCAGTCCCACCCGGACTCGATACAATGAGCAGTTCTTC,CASSPTRTRYNEQFF
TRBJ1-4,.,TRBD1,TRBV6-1,TGTGCCAGCTCCCGGGACAGGGATGAAAAACTGTTTTTT,CASSRDRDEKLFF
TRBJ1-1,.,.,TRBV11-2,TGTGCCAGCACCGCGGCGGGGGGGAGCACTGAAGCTTTCTTT,CASTAAGGSTEAFF
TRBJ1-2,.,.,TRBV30,TGTGCCTGGAGTCCCGCAGGGAACTATGGCTACACCTTC,CAWSPAGNYGYTF
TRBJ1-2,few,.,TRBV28,TGTGCCAGCAGTTTATACGGGGGTTATGGCTACACCTTC,CASSLYGGYGYTF
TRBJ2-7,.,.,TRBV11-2,TGTGCCAGCAGCGCCTGGAGCGCCCGAGAGCAGTACTTC,CASSAWSAREQYF
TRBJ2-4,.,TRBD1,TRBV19,TGTGCCAGTAGTATCGAGGGGGCAGGAAACATTCAGTACTTC,CASSIEGAGNIQYF
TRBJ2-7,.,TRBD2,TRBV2,TGTGCCAGCAGAGAAGGGACTAGCGGTCCCTACGAGCAGTACTTC,CASREGTSGPYEQYF
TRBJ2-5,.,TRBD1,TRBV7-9,TGTGCCAGCAGCCCCCGCGATTGGACAGGGAAGGGGCAAGAGACCCAGTACTTC,CASSPRDWTGKGQETQYF
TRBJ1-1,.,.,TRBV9,TGTGCCAGCAGCGTAGCAGGGAACACTGAAGCTTTCTTT,CASSVAGNTEAFF
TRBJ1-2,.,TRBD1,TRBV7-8,TGTGCCAGCACCTTGAAGGGACAGAGGGGTGGCTACACCTTC,CASTLKGQRGGYTF
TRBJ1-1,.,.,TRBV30,TGTGCCTGGAGGCTAGGGGGGGGGTGGACTGAAGCTTTCTTT,CAWRLGGGWTEAFF
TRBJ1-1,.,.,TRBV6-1,TGTGCCAGCAGTGCCCTACCGGGACATAGGAGTCAGGGGGAAGCTTTCTTT,CASSALPGHRSQGEAFF
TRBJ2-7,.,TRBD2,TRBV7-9,TGTGCCAGCAGCTTAGCTAGCGGGAGCCACGAGCAGTACTTC,CASSLASGSHEQYF
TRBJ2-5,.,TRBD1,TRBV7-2,TGTGCCAGCAGCTGGGGACAGGGGGCGAAGACCCAGTACTTC,CASSWGQGAKTQYF
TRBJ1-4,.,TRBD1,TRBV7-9,TGTGCCAGCAGCTTAGGGACAGGGGATGAAAAACTGTTTTTT,CASSLGTGDEKLFF
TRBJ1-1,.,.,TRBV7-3,TGTGCCAGCAGCCCGCTCGGGGGGGCGAAAGCTTTCTTT,CASSPLGGAKAFF
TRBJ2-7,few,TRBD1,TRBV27,TGTGCCAGCAGTACAAGGACAGGGAGAGTCGAGCAGTACTTC,CASSTRTGRVEQYF
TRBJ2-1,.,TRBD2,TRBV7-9,TGTGCCAGCAGCTTTGGACTAGCGGGAGGTCAGTCCAATGAGCAGTTCTTC,CASSFGLAGGQSNEQFF
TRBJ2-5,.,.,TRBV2,TGTGCCAGCAGTGCGGCGGGCGAAGAGACCCAGTACTTC,CASSAAGEETQYF
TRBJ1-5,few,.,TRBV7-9,TGTGCCAGCAGGGCAGGGGATCAGCCCCAGCATTTT,CASRAGDQPQHF
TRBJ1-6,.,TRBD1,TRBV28,TGTGCCAGCAGTACAAGGGACAGGCCGGGATCACCCCTCCACTTT,CASSTRDRPGSPLHF
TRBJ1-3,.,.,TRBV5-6,TGTGCCAGCAGCTTTGGCCGTACTGGAAACACCATATATTTT,CASSFGRTGNTIYF
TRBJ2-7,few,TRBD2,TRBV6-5,TGTGCCAGCAGCCAAACTAGCGGTTACGAGCAGTACTTC,CASSQTSGYEQYF
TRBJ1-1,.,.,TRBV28,TGTGCCAGCAGCCGGGGGGGCGGTCGGCCTGAAGCTTTCTTT,CASSRGGGRPEAFF
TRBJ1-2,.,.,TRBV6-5,TGTGCCAGCAGTCCGGGGGTTGGCTACACCTTC,CASSPGVGYTF
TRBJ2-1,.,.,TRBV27,TGTGCCAGCAGTGAGTCCCGGGATCGAGGAGGAGATGAGCAGTTCTTC,CASSESRDRGGDEQFF
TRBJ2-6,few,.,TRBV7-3,TGTGCCAGCAGCTTAGATATGATCGGGGCTGGGGCCAACGTCCTGACTTTC,CASSLDMIGAGANVLTF
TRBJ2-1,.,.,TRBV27,TGTGCCAGCAGTTTATGGGGCTACGTAGGGGATGAGCAGTTCTTC,CASSLWGYVGDEQFF
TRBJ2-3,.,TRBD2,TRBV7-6,TGTGCCAGCAGCTACACTGGGAGCGGGGGAGGGGCAGATACGCAGTATTTT,CASSYTGSGGGADTQYF
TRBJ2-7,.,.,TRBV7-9,TGTGCCAGCAGCTTAGCTGGGCACAGCTTGAGCTACGAGCAGTACTTC,CASSLAGHSLSYEQYF
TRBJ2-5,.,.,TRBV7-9,TGTGCCAGCAGTTTCCTTGGGGGCCAGGAGACCCAGTACTTC,CASSFLGGQETQYF
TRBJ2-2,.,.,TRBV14,TGTGCCAGCAGCCAAGTGGAGAGCCTGAACACCGGGGAGCTGTTTTTT,CASSQVESLNTGELFF
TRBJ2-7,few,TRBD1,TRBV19,TGTGCCAGTAGTATGGGACAGGGGGTCAACGAGCAGTACTTC,CASSMGQGVNEQYF
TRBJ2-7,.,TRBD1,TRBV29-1,TGCAGCGTTGCTCTGACAGGGGACGGTGGGGAGCAGTACTTC,CSVALTGDGGEQYF
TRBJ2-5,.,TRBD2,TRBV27,TGTGCCAGCAGTTTTTGGAGCGGGAGGGCCGAGGATAGAGAGACCCAGTACTTC,CASSFWSGRAEDRETQYF
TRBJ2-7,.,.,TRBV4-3,TGCGCCAGCAGCCAAGATCAGGGCCAACCCTACGAGCAGTACTTC,CASSQDQGQPYEQYF
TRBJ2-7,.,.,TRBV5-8,TGTGCCAGCAGGCCTTGGGGCAGAACCTACGAGCAGTACTTC,CASRPWGRTYEQYF
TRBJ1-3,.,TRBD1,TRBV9,TGTGCCAGCAGCCGGCGGACAGGGGGAGGAAACACCATATATTTT,CASSRRTGGGNTIYF
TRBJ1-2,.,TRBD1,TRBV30,TGTGCCTGGAGTGTAGGGGGCCCCCAATATGGCTACACCTTC,CAWSVGGPQYGYTF
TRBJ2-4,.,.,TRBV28,TGTGCCAGCAGTTTAAGGGCAGGGCTTGCCAAAAACATTCAGTACTTC,CASSLRAGLAKNIQYF
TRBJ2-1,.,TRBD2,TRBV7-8,TGTGCCAGCAGCACCCGGGGGGTCTACAATGAGCAGTTCTTC,CASSTRGVYNEQFF
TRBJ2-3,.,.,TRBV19,TGTGCCAGTAGTGTGGCGTGGGGGGCAGATACGCAGTATTTT,CASSVAWGADTQYF
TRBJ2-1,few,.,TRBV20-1,TGCAGTGCTGTGGGGGGGGGCGGGCAGTTCTTC,CSAVGGGGQFF
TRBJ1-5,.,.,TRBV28,TGTGCCAGCAGTTTAGAGGGTCAGCCCCAGCATTTT,CASSLEGQPQHF
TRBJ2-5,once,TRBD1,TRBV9,TGTGCCAGCAGCGTCGGACAGGGCTTAATAGGAGAGACCCAGTACTTC,CASSVGQGLIGETQYF
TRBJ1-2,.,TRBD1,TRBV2,TGTGCCAGCAGCGAGGGGGCTGACTATGGCTACACCTTC,CASSEGADYGYTF